This T cell receptor beta chain is from a study of blood T cell repertoires in COVID-19. Assay used: immunoSEQ multiplex PCR; TCRdb lists only in-frame clones, some missing. The sample has approximately 290,000 clones, approximately 86% seen once. Trimming cost V 5 bases and J 0 bases, with 15 bases left between them. CDR1 and CDR2 from the germline V gene are SEHNR and FQNEAQ (reference sequence). The CDR3 loop spans 16 amino acids. The clonotype comes from a man aged 18 to 30 with active or convalescent COVID-19. The chain carries TRBV7-9 and TRBJ2-3, with unresolved D. The sequencing input was peripheral blood. CDR3 sequence: CASSRRVAASTDTQYF. CDR3 nucleotides: TGTGCCAGCAGCCGCCGGGTGGCGGCTAGCACAGATACGCAGTATTTT. Full variable domain (remainder filled in from reference TRBV7-9 and TRBJ2-3): DTGVSQNPRHKITKRGQNVTFRCDPISEHNRLYWYRQTLGQGPEFLTYFQNEAQLEKSRLLSDRFSAERPKGSFSTLEIQRTEQGDSAMYLCASSRRVAASTDTQYFGPGTRLTVL.